The 3 T cell receptor beta chains reported below all come from one sample, sequenced in a study of T cell responses to AZD1222 COVID-19 vaccine. TCRdb's table, derived via immunoSEQ multiplex PCR, lists solely in-frame clones and lacks some. The sample lists approximately 150,000 clones, roughly 84% occurring once. The specimen was peripheral blood, collected 28 days after the second AZD1222 dose. All receptors come from an adult who received the AZD1222 COVID-19 vaccine.

The chain recombines TRBV10-1 with TRBJ1-1; D gene unclear. The germline CDR1 and CDR2 sequences are WNHNN and SYGVQD (reference sequence). This CDR3 comprises 14 residues. The V and J ends lost 7 bases and 1 base respectively, with 13 bases between them. The CDR3 sequence: CASTDPHKNTEAFF. The CDR3 DNA is TGCGCCAGCACCGACCCCCACAAGAACACTGAAGCTTTCTTT.

This rearrangement joins TRBV29-1 to TRBJ1-2; 7 bases line up with TRBD1. The V segment lost 0 bases and the J segment 1 base; nucleotides outside the gene matches: 8. The CDR3 totals 16 residues. Germline V gene lookup returns CDR1 SQVTM and CDR2 ANQGSEA. The CDR3 protein is CSVEDLSRGINYGYTF. CDR3 nucleotide sequence: TGCAGCGTTGAAGACCTGTCCAGGGGGATTAACTATGGCTACACCTTC.

The V gene is TRBV7-8, the J gene TRBJ2-6; D is ambiguous. The CDR3 has 15 amino acids. The V and J ends lost 7 bases and 1 base respectively, with 11 bases between them. CDR1 and CDR2 from the germline V gene are SGHVS and FQNEAQ. The CDR3: CASIGWGSGANVLTF. CDR3 DNA sequence: TGTGCCAGCATTGGCTGGGGTTCTGGGGCCAACGTCCTGACTTTC.